These 19 T cell receptor beta chains were all obtained from the same sample, sequenced in a study of CD8+ T cells in alopecia areata. Sequencing used cDNA as its template, made by extracting RNA and reverse transcribing it. Profiled with immunoSEQ multiplex PCR; TCRdb holds only in-frame clones, not every one. The sample contains around 200,000 clones, around three fifths of which appear only once. Treatment: oral pan-JAK inhibitor, 5-10 mg twice daily. This specimen was CD4+ T cells sorted from blood, taken at week 4, from a patient treated with tofacitinib. These receptors were obtained from a human donor with alopecia areata.

This clone occurred a few times. The chain carries TRBV7-9 and TRBJ1-6; TRBD1 is a possible D gene (5 bases). The CDR3 has 14 residues. The germline V and J ends were trimmed by 3 bases and 10 bases, with 13 bases remaining between them. From germline, CDR1 is SEHNR and CDR2 FQNEAQ (reference sequence). The CDR3 DNA is TGTGCCAGCAGCTTTGGGGGGAGGAGCTCACCCCTCCACTTT. It is translated as CASSFGGRSSPLHF.

This clone was seen only a few times. The rearrangement uses TRBV10-3 and TRBJ2-1; unclear D gene. V was trimmed by 3 bases and J by 9 bases, leaving 12 bases between them. There are 13 residues in the CDR3. Germline V lookup: CDR1 ENHRY, CDR2 SYGVKD. In nucleotides, the CDR3 is TGTGCCATCAGTGATTATGTGTCGAGTGAGCAGTTCTTC. This sequence encodes CAISDYVSSEQFF.

The V call is TRBV29-1, the J call TRBJ1-4; 8 bases map to TRBD1. V shed 7 bases, J shed 7 bases, and the junction held 5 bases outside the gene matches. Germline CDR1 reads SQVTM; CDR2 reads ANQGSEA. This CDR3 has 12 residues. The CDR3 is CSANRGGEKLFF. The CDR3 DNA is TGCAGCGCCAACAGGGGGGGTGAAAAACTGTTTTTT.

The chain combines TRBV29-1 with TRBJ1-2; D unclear. The V and J ends lost 4 bases and 8 bases respectively, with 17 bases between them. The CDR3 is 13 residues long. In germline, CDR1 is SQVTM, CDR2 ANQGSEA. In DNA, the CDR3 is TGCAGCGTTGTGCCCAGACGTCGAGGCGGCTACACCTTC. This sequence encodes CSVVPRRRGGYTF.

This clone occurred a few times. This sequence joins TRBV10-3 and TRBJ2-5, with D perhaps given as TRBD1 or TRBD2 (5 bases each). This CDR3 is 15 amino acids long. Germline CDR1 ENHRY, CDR2 SYGVKD. The V gene lost 6 bases and the J gene lost 1 base, with 15 bases spanning the gap. The CDR3 here is CAIRSGTAPQETQYF. As DNA, the CDR3 is TGTGCCATCAGATCCGGGACCGCTCCCCAAGAGACCCAGTACTTC.

The V and J genes are TRBV20-1 and TRBJ2-7; D uncertain. Germline CDR1 reads DFQATT; CDR2 reads SNEGSKA (reference sequence). This CDR3 spans 10 amino acids. V was trimmed by 5 bases and J by 3 bases, leaving 5 bases between them. The CDR3 reads CSAFGYEQYF. CDR3 sequence (DNA): TGCAGTGCTTTTGGCTACGAGCAGTACTTC.

This clone was counted once. V and J are TRBV9 and TRBJ2-6; TRBD1 agrees at 7 bases. The germline CDR1 and CDR2 sequences are SGDLS and YYNGEE. J gave up 2 bases and V 5 bases, and 4 bases lay outside the gene matches. The CDR3 contains 15 residues. Written as DNA, the CDR3 is TGTGCCAGCAGGCGGACAGGCACTGGGGCCAACGTCCTGACTTTC. Translated: CASRRTGTGANVLTF.

This chain links TRBV6-6 with TRBJ2-5; TRBD1 matches 9 bases. The length of the CDR3 is 14 residues. The junction had 6 bases not matched to a gene; V was cut back by 5 bases and J by 5 bases. CDR1 and CDR2 from the germline V gene are MNHNY and SVGAGI (reference sequence). In nucleotides, the CDR3 is TGTGCCAGCAGTGCACAGGGGGCCGGGGAGACCCAGTACTTC. Encoded protein: CASSAQGAGETQYF.

This chain connects TRBV9 to TRBJ2-3; D not resolved. V was shortened by 4 bases and J by 6 bases, with 12 bases between the two germline ends. The CDR3 is 13 residues long. Germline-derived CDR1 and CDR2 are SGDLS and YYNGEE. DNA of the CDR3: TGTGCCAGCAGCCGCGACTGGTCGGATACGCAGTATTTT. Encoded protein: CASSRDWSDTQYF. Together with reference TRBV9 and TRBJ2-3, the CDR3 gives the full variable domain: DSGVTQTPKHLITATGQRVTLRCSPRSGDLSVYWYQQSLDQGLQFLIQYYNGEERAKGNILERFSAQQFPDLHSELNLSSLELGDSALYFCASSRDWSDTQYFGPGTRLTVL.

This clone came up a few times. The chain employs TRBV7-2 and TRBJ2-3; a possible D gene is TRBD1 (5 bases). This CDR3 region has 13 residues. Looked up from germline, CDR1 is SGHTA and CDR2 is FQGNSA. Trimming pared 2 bases from V and 6 bases from J, leaving 9 bases between. The CDR3 loop is CASSLTRADTQYF. The CDR3 region has the DNA TGTGCCAGCAGCTTAACCAGGGCGGATACGCAGTATTTT.

The V gene is TRBV13, the J gene TRBJ1-1; D is uncertain. V was trimmed by 3 bases and J by 13 bases, leaving 15 bases between them. Germline V CDR1 and CDR2: PRHDT, FYEKMQ (reference sequence). CDR3 size: 12 residues. The CDR3 region is CASSFRTADDFF. CDR3 coding DNA: TGTGCCAGCAGCTTTAGGACGGCTGACGATTTCTTT.

The rearrangement uses TRBV6-6 and TRBJ2-2; 7 bases map to TRBD1. Per the germline V gene, CDR1 is MNHNY and CDR2 is SVGAGI (reference sequence). V lost 6 bases, J lost 6 bases, and 10 bases stayed unmatched. The CDR3 extends over 15 amino acids. In DNA form, the CDR3 reads TGTGCCAGCAGCCACCAAGACAGGGTTTCCGGGGAGCTGTTTTTT. Residues: CASSHQDRVSGELFF.

This clone was recorded once. The gene calls are TRBV29-1 and TRBJ2-2; D not resolved. CDR1 is SQVTM and CDR2 is ANQGSEA in the germline V gene. V dropped 4 bases and J dropped 1 base, with 7 bases sitting between them. CDR3 length: 13 residues. The DNA of the CDR3 is TGCAGCGTTGCGCGGCAGAACACCGGGGAGCTGTTTTTT. It codes for CSVARQNTGELFF.

On this clone: The junction differs from germline at one of its ends, possibly a read error. The rearrangement uses TRBV11-2 and TRBJ2-4; D unresolved. CDR1 is SGHAT, CDR2 FQNNGV, per germline. The CDR3 contains 11 residues. CDR3: CASSSTEMWGF. The CDR3 DNA sequence: TGTGCCAGCAGCTCCACGGAAATGTGGGGCTTC.

The chain combines TRBV13 with TRBJ1-1; D may be TRBD1 (5 bases). Germline V gene data show CDR1 as PRHDT and CDR2 as FYEKMQ (reference sequence). With 5 bases removed from V and 2 bases from J, the gap between germline ends came to 12 bases. The length of the CDR3 is 14 residues. The CDR3 loop is CASSKLTGNTEAFF. DNA of the CDR3: TGTGCCAGCAGCAAACTTACAGGCAACACTGAAGCTTTCTTT. Supplemented by reference TRBV13 and TRBJ1-1, the full variable domain reads AAGVIQSPRHLIKEKRETATLKCYPIPRHDTVYWYQQGPGQDPQFLISFYEKMQSDKGSIPDRFSAQQFSDYHSELNMSSLELGDSALYFCASSKLTGNTEAFFGQGTRLTVV.

This chain joins TRBV25-1 and TRBJ1-1; no definite D call. The CDR3 spans 12 residues. Germline V gene lookup returns CDR1 MGHDK and CDR2 SYGVNS. Trimming cost V 6 bases and J 5 bases, with 10 bases left between them. CDR3 coding DNA: TGTGCCAGCAGAAAAACGTGGACTGAAGCTTTCTTT. It translates to CASRKTWTEAFF.

This chain joins TRBV29-1 and TRBJ1-5; the match to TRBD1 covers 8 bases. CDR1 and CDR2 from the germline V gene are SQVTM and ANQGSEA. The V and J ends lost 1 base and 0 bases, in that order; junction bases with no gene match: 2. The CDR3 has 15 amino acids. CDR3 protein: CSVEVGQDSNQPQHF. CDR3 nucleotide sequence: TGCAGCGTTGAAGTGGGACAGGATAGCAATCAGCCCCAGCATTTT.

This clone was recorded a few times. The V call is TRBV2, the J call TRBJ2-7; possibly TRBD1 for D (6 bases). Germline CDR1 is SNHLY and CDR2 is FYNNEI. V was pared by 4 bases and J by 2 bases, with 12 bases between. The CDR3 spans 14 residues. CDR3 amino acids: CASSVQGTPYEQYF. In DNA, the CDR3 is TGTGCCAGCAGTGTGCAGGGGACCCCCTACGAGCAGTACTTC. Filled out from reference TRBV2 and TRBJ2-7, the complete variable domain reads EPEVTQTPSHQVTQMGQEVILRCVPISNHLYFYWYRQILGQKVEFLVSFYNNEISEKSEIFDDQFSVERPDGSNFTLKIRSTKLEDSAMYFCASSVQGTPYEQYFGPGTRLTVT.

The V and J genes are TRBV27 and TRBJ2-2; D unresolved. This CDR3 is built from 12 residues. CDR1 and CDR2 from the germline V gene are MNHEY and SMNVEV (reference sequence). The V end lost 3 bases, the J end lost 8 bases, and 7 bases lay between the germline ends. CDR3 region: CASSFRLGELFF. DNA for the CDR3: TGTGCCAGCAGTTTCCGATTGGGGGAGCTGTTTTTT.